This T cell receptor beta chain appears in the sequencing data of a study of beta chain features in type 1 diabetes (dated by TCRdb to between 2018 and 2020). For the wider study: Patients and healthy donors did not differ in mean age, gender distribution, total cell number or subset yield. The study compared the TCRB repertoires of sorted circulating CD4+ T cell subsets in recently diagnosed type 1 diabetes patients with those in matched healthy donors. Across all samples, about 110 million sorted cells were examined, and cell number per subset correlated strongly with RNA yield. Regulatory and stem cell-like memory subsets were isolated from only 8 patients and roughly eight healthy donors, whereas naive and central memory subsets came from all 30 or so donors. Overall study outcomes, separate from this receptor: A moderate but significant shortening of TCRB CDR3 length was observed in type 1 diabetes patients in all four CD4+ subsets. Fewer insertions and more nucleotide deletions at VDJ recombination sites were observed in patients with type 1 diabetes, implying thymic rearrangement abnormalities. Because cDNA was sequenced instead of genomic DNA, activated cells with high expression could be over-represented, although the groups did not differ in activation or CD3 levels. Naive, central memory and regulatory TCRB repertoires appeared to be more similar among patients than among healthy donors. HLA sub-analyses involved small numbers of individuals, so any influence of HLA type on TCRB rearrangement remained unresolved. Shorter templates might have been favored by PCR, but patient and control samples were amplified and corrected together, so both groups would have been affected equally by any skew.

As concerns this clone: The antigen it recognizes is unknown. Base quality data are lacking; no much larger clone is found one base away.

V and J are truncated by 4 bases and 4 bases respectively, leaving an intervening sequence of 16 bases. CDR3 length: 15 amino acids, cysteine to phenylalanine. CDR3 DNA is the only sequence kept; it has 45 bases, read in frame from the first base. The germline V gene provides CDR1 KGHSH and CDR2 LQKENI. From each donor, a single peripheral blood sample of around 120 mL on average was drawn into heparinised tubes. Using a panel that included CD45RO, CCR7, CD25, CD127, CD95 and CD27, naive, central memory, regulatory and stem cell-like memory CD4+ T cells were sorted on a BD FACSAria II. A purity above 98% was achieved for all sorted populations. PBMCs were isolated right away by Lymphoprep density gradient centrifugation and were stained directly, without culture. So that batch effects would be minimized, each experiment stained and sorted samples in pairs, pairing one healthy donor with one patient.

The entire amount of isolated RNA was reverse transcribed using the High Capacity cDNA Reverse Transcription Kit, so the sequenced TCRB transcripts were expressed ones. Naive, central memory and regulatory T cell samples underwent deep immunoSEQ sequencing, averaging about 3.57 million total reads per sample. Sorted cells were lysed in RLT buffer, and RNA was extracted using DNase-treated RNeasy Micro or Mini kits according to cell number. To prevent cross-contamination, every cell subset was processed on its own, while patient and healthy donor samples were processed together. The immunoSEQ multiplex PCR was used to amplify TCRB sequences from cDNA, generating 87-bp fragments that spanned the CDR3 region. Amplicons were sequenced on the Illumina HiSeq platform. The authors' pipeline ran thus. Synthetic template baselines were used to correct PCR bias computationally, reads within Hamming distance 2 were collapsed, and singletons that could not be merged were discarded. Reads were aligned to IMGT to assign V, D and J genes, CDR3 length, and insertions or deletions at six rearrangement sites. Within each subset, clonotype counts were normalized to the number of sorted cells before true diversity and Gini coefficients were calculated with the tcR R package. The overlap coefficient, calculated on TCRB nucleotide sequences, was used to measure repertoire sharing. As a proxy for the pre-selection repertoire, out-of-frame TCRB sequences from naive cells were analyzed. This is the immuneACCESS table as TCRdb keeps it, with only in-frame sequences that have V and J called. A part of the clones is gone; compared with another copy, unresolved V genes explain less than half, and the rest is unexplained. The DNA gave D and trimming, while V, J and clone size come from that table. A total of roughly 260,000 clones appear in this sample, about a fifth of them only once. 0.025% to 0.035% of the sample is held by the ten biggest clonotypes.

This sequence uses TRBV18 and TRBJ1-2, with a weak D call of TRBD1 (6 bases match). The sequence derives from a middle-aged woman with type 1 diabetes. Sequencing used naive CD4+ T cells from blood. The label giving this sample's cell subset or site can be read as: true naive CD4+ T cells. The CDR3 has the sequence CASSLGQPGIYGYTF. The bases are TGTGCCAGCTCACTCGGACAGCCCGGGATCTATGGCTACACCTTC.